This record looks at one T cell receptor (beta chain) sequence and its context. Original methodology: Counts of nucleated cells, estimated from reference gene primer amplification, were obtained. The data were produced by immunoSEQ multiplex PCR, yet TCRdb's version contains in-frame clones alone and is incomplete. D and trimming come from the DNA, and the V and J calls and clone size come from that table. Of 160,000 or so clones listed, 85% are singletons. This sample was included in a study of blood T cell repertoires in COVID-19. Study background: Acute-phase and convalescent COVID-19 samples originated in the United States, Italy and Spain. PBMCs, B-cell-depleted T cells, or T cells were the source of the cDNA or gDNA that made up the material.

The CDR3 covers 15 residues. Germline CDR1 is MNHEY and CDR2 is SVGAGI. Deletions cut 6 bases from V and 1 base from J, with 13 bases between. Patients from Seattle were sampled longitudinally, starting during active infection. The sample consisted of peripheral blood. The genes are TRBV6-5 and TRBJ2-4; D is uncertain. The source is a woman aged 45-59 years with COVID-19, enrolled during active disease. The CDR3 DNA is TGTGCCAGCAGGCCCCCGGGTTGGGCCAAAAACATTCAGTACTTC. It specifies CASRPPGWAKNIQYF.